This record concerns one T cell receptor beta chain sequence. V was trimmed by 0 bases and J by 0 bases, leaving 6 bases between them. CDR1 and CDR2 from the germline V gene are SGHDT and YYEEEE. The CDR3 runs 14 residues. This record belongs to a study of technical replicates of blood from a handful of donors. Sequencing used immunoSEQ multiplex PCR; TCRdb keeps in-frame clones, though not all of them. The sample carries more than 70,000 clones, roughly 94% recorded once. The chain links TRBV5-6 to TRBJ1-1, with no clear D. The sequence derives from a human donor in good health. Sequencing was done on a sample of T cells isolated from PBMCs. The CDR3 loop is CASSLVLVNTEAFF. In DNA form, the CDR3 reads TGTGCCAGCAGCTTGGTCTTAGTGAACACTGAAGCTTTCTTT.